Included here is one TCR beta chain sequence, with context. The specificity of this receptor is unknown. Within one base of it there is no much larger clone, and no base qualities were kept. This entry is derived from a study of T cell repertoires in cytomegalovirus infection (dated by TCRdb to the late 2010s). Study-level background: Peptide stimulations targeted recently identified HLA-C-restricted CMV epitopes, whose presentation resists viral immunomodulation, together with well-studied HLA-B-restricted epitopes. Donor HLA type was relevant to the analysis, as public TCR beta signatures indicated carriage of CMV infection together with the matching HLA type.

Interpreted using the paper, the treatment or condition label stands for: in vitro stimulation with specific CMV peptide epitopes to enrich CMV-specific T cells. The CDR3 has 13 amino acids, counting the end cysteine and valine. The entry retains the CDR3 DNA only, 39 bases that are in frame from base 1. CDR1 DFQATT and CDR2 SNEGSKA were looked up in the germline V gene (reference sequence). A distance of 11 bases separates the germline ends of V and J, which lose 3 bases and 2 bases respectively. The instrument was an Illumina HiSeq 1500. TCRdb reran the public reads through fastp at Q25 and MiXCR, keeping productive beta chains. A single entry per CDR3 protein holds the most common genes and DNA from its merged rows. This sample is represented by hundreds of thousands of distinct CDR3 sequences; approximately 31% of them were singletons. 13% of the sample is taken by the ten largest. Overall study outcomes, separate from this receptor: Cumulative frequency of public TCR beta family members discriminated carriers of CMV infection plus the relevant HLA type in this cohort and an independent approximately 360-donor cohort. The ex vivo response was dominated by HLA-C-restricted CMV-specific TCR beta clonotypes, which also provided the single most frequent clonotype in two of eight donors.

The TCR originated in a human donor in good health (CMV status not recorded). Some clones in this sample may be carry-over from other donors' samples. The input for sequencing was cultured CD8+ T cells from PBMCs, taken from culture after CMV antigen stimulation. Here the chain combines TRBV20-1 and TRBJ2-7; tentative D gene TRBD1, with 6 bases matching. In nucleotide form, the sequence is TGCAGTGCTAGGCCGGACAGAGCCTACGAGCAGTACGTC. It translates to CSARPDRAYEQYV.